Below are 12 T cell receptor beta chains sequenced from a single sample in a study of T cell responses to AZD1222 COVID-19 vaccine. Sequenced by immunoSEQ multiplex PCR; TCRdb stores in-frame clones only, minus some. The sample has over 95,000 clones; around 84% are singletons. Specimen: peripheral blood, collected 28 days after the second AZD1222 dose. The receptors shown here come from an adult who received the AZD1222 COVID-19 vaccine.

This clone appeared once. The rearrangement joins TRBV11-3 to TRBJ2-1; 12 bases line up with TRBD2. Trimming at V came to 6 bases and at J to 6 bases, leaving 9 bases not matched to a gene. Germline assignment: CDR1 SGHNT and CDR2 YENEEA. This CDR3 is 16 amino acids long. The CDR3 bases are TGTGCCAGCAGGGACCCCCTAGCGGGAGGGCCCAATGAGCAGTTCTTC. The encoded protein is CASRDPLAGGPNEQFF.

The chain recombines TRBV7-2 with TRBJ1-2; TRBD1 aligns across 9 bases. Germline CDR1 SGHTA, CDR2 FQGNSA. CDR3 length: 15 amino acids. J gave up 8 bases and V 5 bases, and 12 bases lay outside the gene matches. CDR3 sequence reads: CASSPRDRELSGYTF. CDR3 nucleotide sequence: TGTGCCAGCAGCCCACGGGACAGGGAGCTTTCCGGCTACACCTTC. The full variable domain, in which reference TRBV7-2 and TRBJ1-2 provide the parts outside the CDR3, is GAGVSQSPSNKVTEKGKDVELRCDPISGHTALYWYRQSLGQGLEFLIYFQGNSAPDKSGLPSDRFSAERTGGSVSTLTIQRTQQEDSAVYLCASSPRDRELSGYTFGSGTRLTVV.

This clone turned up a few times. The chain uses TRBV12-3 or TRBV12-4 and TRBJ1-3, with D perhaps matching TRBD1 (5 bases). This CDR3 is 13 amino acids long. V was shortened by 8 bases and J by 4 bases, with 12 bases between the two germline ends. CDR3 in amino acids: CASLRGGGNTIYF. In DNA, the CDR3 is TGTGCCAGCTTAAGGGGAGGGGGAAACACCATATATTTT.

V usage is TRBV6-5 and J usage is TRBJ1-2, with 8 bases identical to TRBD1. This CDR3 contains 15 residues. V gave up 6 bases and J gave up 4 bases; unmatched junction bases: 10. Germline CDR1 MNHEY, CDR2 SVGAGI. The DNA for the CDR3 is TGTGCCAGCAGGCACGGGACAGGTGCCTTCTATGGCTACACCTTC. Its protein is CASRHGTGAFYGYTF.

V and J are TRBV9 and TRBJ1-4; tentative D call: TRBD1 (5 bases). Germline assignment: CDR1 SGDLS and CDR2 YYNGEE. Trimming stripped 2 bases from V and 0 bases from J, with 11 bases between. There are 16 residues in the CDR3. CDR3 nucleotide sequence: TGTGCCAGCAGCGTCGGGACGATTGCAACTAATGAAAAACTGTTTTTT. Protein product: CASSVGTIATNEKLFF. Using reference TRBV9 and TRBJ1-4 for the parts outside the CDR3, the full variable domain is DSGVTQTPKHLITATGQRVTLRCSPRSGDLSVYWYQQSLDQGLQFLIQYYNGEERAKGNILERFSAQQFPDLHSELNLSSLELGDSALYFCASSVGTIATNEKLFFGSGTQLSVL.

The rearrangement uses TRBV7-9 and TRBJ2-7; no clear D gene. The CDR3 length is 15 residues. CDR1 and CDR2 from the germline V gene are SEHNR and FQNEAQ (reference sequence). Trimming took off 5 bases at V and 0 bases at J, with 14 bases between the two ends. CDR3 bases: TGTGCCAGCAGCGGATTGGCACCGAGCTCCTACGAGCAGTACTTC. Translated: CASSGLAPSSYEQYF.

The chain links TRBV7-9 to TRBJ2-1; 11 bases align to TRBD2. J lost 7 bases, V lost 5 bases, and 4 bases had no gene match. Per the germline V gene, CDR1 is SEHNR and CDR2 is FQNEAQ (reference sequence). The CDR3 has 14 residues. The CDR3 nucleotides are TGTGCCAGCAGCCCGACTAGCGGGATGAATGAGCAGTTCTTC. Its protein is CASSPTSGMNEQFF.

This chain joins TRBV3-1 (or the pseudogene TRBV3-2) and TRBJ1-6, with TRBD1 matching 9 bases. Per the germline V gene, CDR1 is LGHDT and CDR2 is YNNKEL (reference sequence). The V and J ends lost 1 base and 9 bases, in that order; junction bases with no gene match: 7. The CDR3 spans 16 residues. CDR3 DNA sequence: TGTGCCAGCAGCCAAGGAGGGACAGGGTTTAGTTCACCCCTCCACTTT. Protein product: CASSQGGTGFSSPLHF.

The chain has TRBV28 and TRBJ2-7; 10 bases are shared with TRBD2. Germline values: CDR1 MDHEN, CDR2 SYDVKM. This CDR3 has 15 residues. J lost 3 bases, V lost 4 bases, and 6 bases had no gene match. CDR3 loop: CASSSPIAGGYEQYF. The CDR3 coding sequence is TGTGCCAGCAGTTCCCCGATAGCGGGAGGCTACGAGCAGTACTTC.

The V call is TRBV3-1 (or the pseudogene TRBV3-2), the J call TRBJ1-2; D gene unclear. The V end lost 4 bases, the J end lost 3 bases, and 9 bases lay between the germline ends. This CDR3 has 13 amino acids. The germline CDR1 and CDR2 sequences are LGHDT and YNNKEL (reference sequence). CDR3 coding DNA: TGTGCCAGCAGCCGAGGGAACGACTATGGCTACACCTTC. Its protein product is CASSRGNDYGYTF.

The chain uses TRBV6-6 and TRBJ2-2, with a weak D call TRBD2 (5 bases). There are 12 residues in the CDR3. Trimming left V 8 bases short and J 7 bases short, with 11 bases between. CDR1 and CDR2 from the germline V gene are MNHNY and SVGAGI (reference sequence). The CDR3 coding sequence is TGTGCCAGCCCGGGAAAGATCGGGGAGCTGTTTTTT. It encodes CASPGKIGELFF.

This clone has just a few counts. The rearrangement uses TRBV7-9 and TRBJ1-4; tentatively, D is TRBD1 (5 bases). V was pared by 5 bases and J by 7 bases, with 17 bases between. This CDR3 comprises 15 residues. Germline-derived CDR1 and CDR2 are SEHNR and FQNEAQ (reference sequence). The CDR3 region has the DNA TGTGCCAGCAGCCCCTTGGCGGGGCAGGGTGAAAAACTGTTTTTT. Protein sequence: CASSPLAGQGEKLFF.